The clone carrying this TCR beta chain was recorded at least ten times. Its antigen remains unknown. Investigators excluded patients with uncontrolled infection, other autoimmune disease, pregnancy or lactation. The data were obtained in a study of T cells in Graves' hyperthyroidism and ophthalmopathy. Study-wide results and limits: Within blood appeared most thyroid clonotypes that had expanded above 0.001. A 13 V-J model separated ophthalmopathy from stable hyperthyroidism. Ophthalmopathy prediction by the model preceded onset by a median approximately 5.9 months.

V lost 2 bases, J lost 7 bases, and 6 bases lay in between. The CDR3 covers 12 residues. Germline-derived CDR1 and CDR2 are DFQATT and SNEGSKA (reference sequence). The TCR beta CDR3 regions underwent amplification using RNA transcripts as the source. HTBI primers drove first-round RT-PCR of the TCR CDR3. TCRdb analysed the multiplex PCR reads with MiXCR anew, one entry per CDR3 protein. This table holds over 650,000 distinct CDR3 sequences, just under 45% found once. The chain combines TRBV20-1 with TRBJ1-6, with a possible D match to TRBD1 (5 bases). Sequencing was carried out using peripheral blood or thyroid tissue (not recorded which). The sequence was obtained from an adult man with Graves' disease, either hyperthyroidism or ophthalmopathy (not recorded which). CDR3 sequence (DNA): TGCAGTGCTAGACAGGGAAATTCACCCCTCCACTTT. Its protein product is CSARQGNSPLHF.